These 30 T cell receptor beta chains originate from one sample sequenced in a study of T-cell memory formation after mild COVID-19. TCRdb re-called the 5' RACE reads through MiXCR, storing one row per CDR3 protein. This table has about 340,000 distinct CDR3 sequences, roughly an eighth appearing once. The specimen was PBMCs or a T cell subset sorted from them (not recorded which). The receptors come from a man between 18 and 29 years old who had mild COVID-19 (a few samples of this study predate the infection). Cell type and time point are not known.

The CDR3: CASSSLAGGTAGELFF. CDR3 nucleotide sequence: TGCGCCAGCAGCTCCTTAGCGGGGGGGACTGCCGGGGAGCTGTTTTTT. The chain recombines TRBV5-1 with TRBJ2-2; 11 nucleotides align to TRBD2. CDR1 and CDR2 from the germline V gene are SGHRS and YFSETQ. Unmatched junction bases numbered 7, after V lost 3 bases and J lost 6 bases. This CDR3 is 16 amino acids long.

Written as DNA, the CDR3 is TGCAGCGTTGATCAGACCCGGACCACTGAAGCTTTCTTT. Protein product: CSVDQTRTTEAFF. The chain is built from TRBV29-1 and TRBJ1-1; no clear D. Germline CDR1 is SQVTM and CDR2 is ANQGSEA. CDR3 length: 13 amino acids. Trimming removed 3 bases at V and 4 bases at J, with 12 bases between.

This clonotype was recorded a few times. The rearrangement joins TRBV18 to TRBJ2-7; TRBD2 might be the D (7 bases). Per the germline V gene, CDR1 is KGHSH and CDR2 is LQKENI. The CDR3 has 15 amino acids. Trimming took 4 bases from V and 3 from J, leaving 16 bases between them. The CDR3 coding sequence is TGTGCCAGCTCACTCCCGGGGGGCCTACGCTACGAGCAGTACTTC. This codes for CASSLPGGLRYEQYF.

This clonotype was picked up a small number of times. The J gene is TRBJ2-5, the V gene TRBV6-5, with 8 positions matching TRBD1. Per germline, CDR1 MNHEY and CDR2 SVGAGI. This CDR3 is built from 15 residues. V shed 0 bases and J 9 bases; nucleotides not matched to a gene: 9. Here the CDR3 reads CASSYSSTGAEAQYF. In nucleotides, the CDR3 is TGTGCCAGCAGTTACTCATCGACAGGGGCTGAGGCCCAGTACTTC.

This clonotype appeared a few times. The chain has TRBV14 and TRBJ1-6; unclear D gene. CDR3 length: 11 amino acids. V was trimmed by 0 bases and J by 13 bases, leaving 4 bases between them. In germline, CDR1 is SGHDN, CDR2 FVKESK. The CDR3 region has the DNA TGTGCCAGCAGCCAAGATGGTCCCCTCCACTTT. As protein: CASSQDGPLHF.

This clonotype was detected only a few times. For the CDR3, the DNA is TGTGCCAGCAGGGCTAGCGGGGGAGAGACCCAGTACTTC. Translating it yields CASRASGGETQYF. V is TRBV7-9 and J is TRBJ2-5; TRBD2 agrees at 10 bases. J was trimmed by 4 bases and V by 6 bases; bases with no gene match: 2. Germline CDR1 and CDR2: SEHNR and FQNEAQ (reference sequence). This CDR3 spans 13 amino acids.

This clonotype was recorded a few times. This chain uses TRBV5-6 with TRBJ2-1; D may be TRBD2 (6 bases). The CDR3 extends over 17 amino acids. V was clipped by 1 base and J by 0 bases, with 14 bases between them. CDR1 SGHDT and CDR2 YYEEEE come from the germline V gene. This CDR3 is CASSLIALGGSYNEQFF. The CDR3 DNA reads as TGTGCCAGCAGCTTGATCGCCCTCGGGGGCTCCTACAATGAGCAGTTCTTC.

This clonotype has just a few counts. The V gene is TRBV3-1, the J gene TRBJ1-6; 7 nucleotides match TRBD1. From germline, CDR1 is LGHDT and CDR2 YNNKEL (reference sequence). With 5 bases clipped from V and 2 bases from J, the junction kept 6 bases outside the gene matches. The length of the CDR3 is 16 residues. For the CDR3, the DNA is TGTGCCAGCAGCACCCGACAGGGAACCTATAATTCACCCCTCCACTTT. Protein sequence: CASSTRQGTYNSPLHF. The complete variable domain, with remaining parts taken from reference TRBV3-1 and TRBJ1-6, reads DTAVSQTPKYLVTQMGNDKSIKCEQNLGHDTMYWYKQDSKKFLKIMFSYNNKELIINETVPNRFSPKSPDKAHLNLHINSLELGDSAVYFCASSTRQGTYNSPLHFGNGTRLTVT.

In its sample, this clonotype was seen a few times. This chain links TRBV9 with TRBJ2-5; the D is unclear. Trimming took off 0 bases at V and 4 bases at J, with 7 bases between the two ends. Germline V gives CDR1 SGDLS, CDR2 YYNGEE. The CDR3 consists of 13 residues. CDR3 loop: CASSVAVGETQYF. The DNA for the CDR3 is TGTGCCAGCAGCGTAGCTGTGGGAGAGACCCAGTACTTC.

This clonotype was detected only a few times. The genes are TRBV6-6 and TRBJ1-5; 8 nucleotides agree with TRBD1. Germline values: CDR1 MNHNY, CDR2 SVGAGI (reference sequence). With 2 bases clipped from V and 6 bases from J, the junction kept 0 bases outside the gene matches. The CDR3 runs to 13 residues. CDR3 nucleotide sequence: TGTGCCAGCAGTTACGGGACAGGTCAGCCCCAGCATTTT. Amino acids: CASSYGTGQPQHF.

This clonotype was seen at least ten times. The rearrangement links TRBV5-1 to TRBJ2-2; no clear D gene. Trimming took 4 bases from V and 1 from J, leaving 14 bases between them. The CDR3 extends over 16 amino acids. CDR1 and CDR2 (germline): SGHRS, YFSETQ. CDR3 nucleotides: TGCGCCAGCAGCCTGATCGAAGCCGGGAACACCGGGGAGCTGTTTTTT. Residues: CASSLIEAGNTGELFF.

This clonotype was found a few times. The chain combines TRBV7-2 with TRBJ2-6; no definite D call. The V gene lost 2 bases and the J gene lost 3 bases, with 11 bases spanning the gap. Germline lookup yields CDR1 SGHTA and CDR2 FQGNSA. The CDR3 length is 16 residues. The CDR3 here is CASSLLSWDGANVLTF. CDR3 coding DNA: TGTGCCAGCAGCTTATTGAGTTGGGATGGGGCCAACGTCCTGACTTTC.

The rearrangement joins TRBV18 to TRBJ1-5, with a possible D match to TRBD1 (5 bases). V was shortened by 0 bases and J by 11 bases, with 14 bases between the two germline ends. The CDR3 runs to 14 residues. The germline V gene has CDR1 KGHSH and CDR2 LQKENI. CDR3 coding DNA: TGTGCCAGCTCACCACCGTCAGGGAGCAAGGCCCAGCATTTT. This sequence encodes CASSPPSGSKAQHF.

The CDR3 here is CASSLARTTAGEKLFF. The DNA for the CDR3 is TGCGCCAGCAGCTTGGCCCGGACGACGGCAGGGGAAAAACTGTTTTTT. The chain couples TRBV5-1 to TRBJ1-4; weak D call: TRBD1 (5 bases). The CDR3 contains 16 residues. Trimming cost V 0 bases and J 8 bases, with 17 bases left between them. Germline lookup yields CDR1 SGHRS and CDR2 YFSETQ.

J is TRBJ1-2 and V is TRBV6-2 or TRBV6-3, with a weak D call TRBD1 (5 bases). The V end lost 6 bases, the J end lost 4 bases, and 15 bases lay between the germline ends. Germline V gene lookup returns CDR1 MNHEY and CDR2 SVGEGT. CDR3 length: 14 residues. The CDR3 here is CASREIVGVYGYTF. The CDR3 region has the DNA TGTGCCAGCAGAGAAATCGTAGGGGTCTATGGCTACACCTTC.

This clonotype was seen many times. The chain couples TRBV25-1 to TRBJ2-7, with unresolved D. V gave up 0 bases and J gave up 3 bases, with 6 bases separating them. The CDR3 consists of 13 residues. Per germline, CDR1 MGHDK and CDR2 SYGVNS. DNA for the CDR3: TGTGCCAGCAGTGAATACCCAGGCTACGAGCAGTACTTC. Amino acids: CASSEYPGYEQYF.

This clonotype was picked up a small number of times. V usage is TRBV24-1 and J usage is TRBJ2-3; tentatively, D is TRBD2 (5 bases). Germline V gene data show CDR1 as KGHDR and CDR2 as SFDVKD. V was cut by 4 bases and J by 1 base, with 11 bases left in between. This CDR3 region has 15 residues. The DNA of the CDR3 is TGTGCCACCAGTGAAGCCGGGATCCGCACAGATACGCAGTATTTT. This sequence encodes CATSEAGIRTDTQYF.

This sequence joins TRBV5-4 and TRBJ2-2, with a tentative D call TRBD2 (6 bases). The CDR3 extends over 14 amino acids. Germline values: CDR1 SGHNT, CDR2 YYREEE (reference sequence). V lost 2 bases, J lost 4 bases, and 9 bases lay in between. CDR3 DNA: TGTGCCAGCAGCTTTTGGCGGGGCACCGGGGAGCTGTTTTTT. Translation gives CASSFWRGTGELFF.

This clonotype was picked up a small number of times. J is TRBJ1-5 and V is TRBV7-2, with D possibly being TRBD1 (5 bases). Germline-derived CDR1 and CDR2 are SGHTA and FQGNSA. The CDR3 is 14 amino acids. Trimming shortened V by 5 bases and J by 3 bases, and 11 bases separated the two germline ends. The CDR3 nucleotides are TGTGCCAGCAGCGTGCTGGGGACCAATCAGCCCCAGCATTTT. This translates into CASSVLGTNQPQHF.

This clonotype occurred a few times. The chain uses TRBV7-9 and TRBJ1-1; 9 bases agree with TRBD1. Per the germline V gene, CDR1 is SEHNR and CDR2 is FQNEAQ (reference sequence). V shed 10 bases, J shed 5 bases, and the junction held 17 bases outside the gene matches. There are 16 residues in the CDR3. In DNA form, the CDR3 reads TGTGCCACCCAGCAGGGGACAGGGAAGGAGAGGACTGAAGCTTTCTTT. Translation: CATQQGTGKERTEAFF. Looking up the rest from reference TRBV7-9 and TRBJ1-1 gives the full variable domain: DTGVSQNPRHKITKRGQNVTFRCDPISEHNRLYWYRQTLGQGPEFLTYFQNEAQLEKSRLLSDRFSAERPKGSFSTLEIQRTEQGDSAMYLCATQQGTGKERTEAFFGQGTRLTVV.

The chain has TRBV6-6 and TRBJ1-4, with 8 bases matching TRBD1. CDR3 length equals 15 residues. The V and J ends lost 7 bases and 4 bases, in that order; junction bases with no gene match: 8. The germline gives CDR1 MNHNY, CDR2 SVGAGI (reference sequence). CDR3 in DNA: TGTGCCAGCAAAGGGGGACAGGACTATAATGAAAAACTGTTTTTT. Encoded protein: CASKGGQDYNEKLFF.

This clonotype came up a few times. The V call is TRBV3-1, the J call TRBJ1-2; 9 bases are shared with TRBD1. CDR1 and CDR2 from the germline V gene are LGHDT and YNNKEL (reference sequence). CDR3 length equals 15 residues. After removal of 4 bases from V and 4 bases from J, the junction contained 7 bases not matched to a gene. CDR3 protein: CASSPQGAGGYGYTF. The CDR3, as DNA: TGTGCCAGCAGCCCACAGGGGGCAGGGGGCTATGGCTACACCTTC.

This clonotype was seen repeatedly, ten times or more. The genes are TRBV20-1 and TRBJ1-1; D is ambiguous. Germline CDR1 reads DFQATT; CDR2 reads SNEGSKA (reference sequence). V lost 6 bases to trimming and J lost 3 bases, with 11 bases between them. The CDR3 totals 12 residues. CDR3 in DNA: TGCAGTGCCCGCCCCCCAGACACTGAAGCTTTCTTT. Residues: CSARPPDTEAFF.

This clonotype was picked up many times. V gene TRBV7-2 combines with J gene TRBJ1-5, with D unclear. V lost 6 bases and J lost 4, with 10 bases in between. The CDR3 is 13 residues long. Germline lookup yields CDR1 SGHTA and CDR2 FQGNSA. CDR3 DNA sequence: TGTGCCAGCAGTCAAACTCGGAATCAGCCCCAGCATTTT. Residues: CASSQTRNQPQHF.

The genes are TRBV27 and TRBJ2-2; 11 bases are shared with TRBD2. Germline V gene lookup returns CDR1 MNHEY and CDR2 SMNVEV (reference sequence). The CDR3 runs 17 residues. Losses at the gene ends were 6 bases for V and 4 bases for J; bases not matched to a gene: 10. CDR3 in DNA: TGTGCCAGCAGGAGGGAGCCACTAGCGGGGGCCACCGGGGAGCTGTTTTTT. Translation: CASRREPLAGATGELFF.

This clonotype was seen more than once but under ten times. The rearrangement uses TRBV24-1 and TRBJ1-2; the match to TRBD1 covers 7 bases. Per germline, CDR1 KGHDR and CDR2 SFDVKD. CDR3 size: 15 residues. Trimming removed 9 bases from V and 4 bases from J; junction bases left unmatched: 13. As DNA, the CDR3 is TGTGCCACCCCGTTGACAGGGTGTTGTGGCTATGGCTACACCTTC. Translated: CATPLTGCCGYGYTF.

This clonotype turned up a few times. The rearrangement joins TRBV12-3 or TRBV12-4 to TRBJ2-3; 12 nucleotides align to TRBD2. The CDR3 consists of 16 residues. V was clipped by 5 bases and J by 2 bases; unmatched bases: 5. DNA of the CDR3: TGTGCCAGCAGTCCCCGACTAGCGGGGGACACAGATACGCAGTATTTT. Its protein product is CASSPRLAGDTDTQYF.

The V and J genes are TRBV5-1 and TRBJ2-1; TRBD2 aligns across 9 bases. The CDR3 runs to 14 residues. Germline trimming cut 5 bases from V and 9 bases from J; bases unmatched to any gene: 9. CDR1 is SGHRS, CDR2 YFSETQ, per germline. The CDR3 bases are TGCGCCAGCAGAGCGGGGACTAGCACCCCTGAGCAGTTCTTC. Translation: CASRAGTSTPEQFF.

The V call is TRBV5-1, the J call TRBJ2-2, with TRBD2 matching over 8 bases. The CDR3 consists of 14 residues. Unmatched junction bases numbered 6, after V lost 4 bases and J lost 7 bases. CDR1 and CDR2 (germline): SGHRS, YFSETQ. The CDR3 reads CASSPTSADGELFF. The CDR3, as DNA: TGCGCCAGCAGCCCGACTAGCGCCGACGGGGAGCTGTTTTTT.

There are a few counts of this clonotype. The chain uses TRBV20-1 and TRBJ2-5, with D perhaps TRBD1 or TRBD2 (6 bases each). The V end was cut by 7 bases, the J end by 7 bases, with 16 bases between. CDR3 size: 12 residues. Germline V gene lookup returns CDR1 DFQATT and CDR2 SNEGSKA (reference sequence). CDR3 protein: CSEGGSRGTQYF. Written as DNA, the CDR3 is TGCAGTGAGGGGGGTTCCCGGGGGACCCAGTACTTC.